Listed below are T cell receptor beta chains from one sample, sequenced in a study of T cell responses to AZD1222 COVID-19 vaccine. The assay was immunoSEQ multiplex PCR, and TCRdb's table has in-frame clones only and misses some. Altogether around 130,000 clones are present, about 88% being singletons, with the ten largest covering 9.5%. Sequencing was performed on peripheral blood, taken 28 days after the second AZD1222 dose. The receptors were gathered from an adult who received the AZD1222 COVID-19 vaccine. Both conserved end residues are part of each CDR3. Fields, in order: D gene, V gene, clone size, J gene, CDR3 DNA, CDR3 protein. D genes are given only for firm matches. The listing skips clone size in some rows; elsewhere it reads once, few, many or a size class.

-	TRBV27	few	TRBJ2-3	TGTGCCAGCAGTTTTCAGGCGACAGATACGCAGTATTTT	CASSFQATDTQYF
-	TRBV6-1	-	TRBJ1-2	TGTGCCAGCAGTGAAGTGAAGGGCTACACCTTC	CASSEVKGYTF
-	TRBV9	-	TRBJ1-1	TGTGCCAGCAGCGTAGACACAGCGATGAACACTGAAGCTTTCTTT	CASSVDTAMNTEAFF
TRBD1	TRBV24-1	-	TRBJ2-1	TGTGCCACCAGTGATTCGACAGGGGGCCAAACCGGCGGCTACAATGAGCAGTTCTTC	CATSDSTGGQTGGYNEQFF
-	TRBV29-1	-	TRBJ1-2	TGCAGCGTTGACCACCCGTTCAGGGCCTTTGGCTACACCTTC	CSVDHPFRAFGYTF
-	TRBV28	-	TRBJ2-2	TGTGCCAGCAGTTTACGTACCCCGATAAACACCGGGGAGCTGTTTTTT	CASSLRTPINTGELFF
-	TRBV7-8	-	TRBJ2-1	TGTGCCAGCAGCTTTGAGAGCTCCTACAATGAGCAGTTCTTC	CASSFESSYNEQFF
-	TRBV5-1	-	TRBJ1-2	TGCGCCAGCAGCTTGGTTCTCCAGGGATCGCGAGCCTATGGCTACACCTTC	CASSLVLQGSRAYGYTF
TRBD2	TRBV7-2	-	TRBJ2-3	TGTGCCAGCACTATCGGACTAGCGGGAGGGTCGGATACGCAGTATTTT	CASTIGLAGGSDTQYF
-	TRBV20-1	-	TRBJ1-3	TGCAGTGCTAGCAGCGGAAACACCATATATTTT	CSASSGNTIYF
TRBD1	TRBV12-3/TRBV12-4	-	TRBJ1-1	TGTGCCAGCAGTTCGACAGGGATAATTGAAGCTTTCTTT	CASSSTGIIEAFF
TRBD2	TRBV2	-	TRBJ2-1	TGTGCCAGCAGTCCGACTAGCGGGGCGGGGAATGAGCAGTTCTTC	CASSPTSGAGNEQFF
-	TRBV7-9	-	TRBJ2-3	TGTGCCAGCAGCTTTGCAGGGGAGGGTACGCAGTATTTT	CASSFAGEGTQYF
TRBD2	TRBV2	-	TRBJ2-3	TGTGCCAGCAGTGGACTAGCGGGAGGTGGCACAGATACGCAGTATTTT	CASSGLAGGGTDTQYF
-	TRBV10-3	-	TRBJ2-7	TGTGCCATCAGTGATGGAGAGGGGGGGTCCACCTACGAGCAGTACTTC	CAISDGEGGSTYEQYF
-	TRBV23-1	-	TRBJ2-7	TGCGCCAGCAGTCAAAGGGTAGCGTTTGGCTCCTACGAGCAGTACTTC	CASSQRVAFGSYEQYF
TRBD2	TRBV6-4	-	TRBJ2-5	TGTGCCAGCCCTACCGGGGCTAGCGGGTACCAAGAGACCCAGTACTTC	CASPTGASGYQETQYF
-	TRBV5-1	-	TRBJ1-1	TGCGCCAGCGCAACCCAGGGTGACACTGAAGCTTTCTTT	CASATQGDTEAFF
TRBD2	TRBV15	once	TRBJ2-7	TGTGCCACCAAGAGCGGGGGGTTTAACGAGCAGTATTTC	CATKSGGFNEQYF
-	TRBV2	-	TRBJ1-1	TGTGCCAGCACCGGGACCCCCCTCACTGAAGCTTTCTTT	CASTGTPLTEAFF
-	TRBV6-5	-	TRBJ1-1	TGTGCCAGCAGTTATGCGGCAGTCACTGAAGCTTTCTTT	CASSYAAVTEAFF
-	TRBV6-6	-	TRBJ1-1	TGTGCCAGCATGAAATCGGAGAACACTGAAGCTTTCTTT	CASMKSENTEAFF
-	TRBV7-6	-	TRBJ2-3	TGTGCCAGCAGCTTAGCAGCGTTCACAGATACGCAGTATTTT	CASSLAAFTDTQYF
-	TRBV11-2	-	TRBJ2-7	TGTGCCAGCAGTCAGATTTACGAGCAGTACTTC	CASSQIYEQYF
-	TRBV9	-	TRBJ1-2	TGTGCCAGCAGCGTAGGCCAGGGCCTTAACTATGGCTACACCTTC	CASSVGQGLNYGYTF
-	TRBV30	once	TRBJ1-2	TGTGCCTGGAGTGTAGGGGTCGGGGACTATGGCTACACCTTC	CAWSVGVGDYGYTF
TRBD1	TRBV13	-	TRBJ1-2	TGTGCCAGCAGCTTAGGCGGAGGACAGGGGTACGGTGGCTACACCTTC	CASSLGGGQGYGGYTF
-	TRBV29-1	-	TRBJ1-1	TGCAGCGTCGGGACTTCTAACACTGAAGCTTTCTTT	CSVGTSNTEAFF
-	TRBV30	-	TRBJ1-4	TGTGCCTGGAGTGCCCGGGCTGGGGAAAAACTGTTTTTT	CAWSARAGEKLFF
-	TRBV11-2	once	TRBJ2-5	TGTGCCAGCAGCTTAGGGTGGGGGGAGACCCAGTACTTC	CASSLGWGETQYF
-	TRBV4-2	-	TRBJ2-5	TGTGCCAGCAGCCAAGGTTACACGGCTGGGGAGACCCAGTACTTC	CASSQGYTAGETQYF
-	TRBV10-1	-	TRBJ1-1	TGCGCCAGCACTGCGGACGGTAATGAAGCTTTCTTT	CASTADGNEAFF
TRBD1	TRBV7-9	-	TRBJ1-2	TGTGCCAGCAAACCGGGACAGGGGTTTGGGGATGATGGCTACACCTTC	CASKPGQGFGDDGYTF
-	TRBV6-5	-	TRBJ1-6	TGTGCCAGCAGTTACTCCGGGACGGTTAATTCACCCCTCCACTTT	CASSYSGTVNSPLHF
-	TRBV12-3/TRBV12-4	many	TRBJ1-5	TGTGCCAGCAGATCAGATAATCAGCCCCAGCATTTT	CASRSDNQPQHF
-	TRBV14	-	TRBJ1-6	TGTGCCAGCAGCCAGGCGCTCTATAATTCACCCCTCCACTTT	CASSQALYNSPLHF
-	TRBV5-1	-	TRBJ1-6	TGCGCCAGCAGTTCCGGCGCGATTAATTCACCCCTCCACTTT	CASSSGAINSPLHF
-	TRBV5-8	once	TRBJ2-1	TGTGCCAGCAGCTTACGGGTCTCCTACAATGAGCAGTTCTTC	CASSLRVSYNEQFF
-	TRBV5-6	-	TRBJ1-5	TGTGCCAGCAGCTTGTCTGGCTATAGCAATCAGCCCCAGCATTTT	CASSLSGYSNQPQHF
-	TRBV5-1	-	TRBJ2-3	TGCGCCACCGAACCATTGGGACACCCGGGGGATACGCAGTATTTT	CATEPLGHPGDTQYF
-	TRBV6-5	-	TRBJ1-2	TGTGCCAGCAGTTACGTGGGGAGTTATGGCTACACCTTC	CASSYVGSYGYTF
TRBD2	TRBV27	once	TRBJ2-7	TGTGCCAGCTCGCTCGGGGGGACTAGTCCCTCCTACGAGCAGTACTTC	CASSLGGTSPSYEQYF
-	TRBV18	-	TRBJ1-1	TGTGCCAGCTCGATAGGGGGGGGCACTGAAGCTTTCTTT	CASSIGGGTEAFF
-	TRBV9	-	TRBJ2-1	TGTGCCAGCAGCGTAGTGGATGAGCAGTTCTTC	CASSVVDEQFF
TRBD1	TRBV2	once	TRBJ2-1	TGTGCCAGTTCGGGACAGGGGAGGAACAATGAGCAGTTCTTC	CASSGQGRNNEQFF
-	TRBV5-6	-	TRBJ1-5	TGTGCCAGCAGTTTACAGCGCAATCAGCCCCAGCATTTT	CASSLQRNQPQHF
-	TRBV11-2	-	TRBJ2-7	TGTGCCAGCAGCTTAGAATTTGGGCAGTCCTACGAGCAGTACTTC	CASSLEFGQSYEQYF
-	TRBV3-1/TRBV3-2	once	TRBJ2-5	TGTGCCAGCAGCCAAGAGGGGCTAGATCAAGAGACCCAGTACTTC	CASSQEGLDQETQYF
-	TRBV6-5	-	TRBJ1-6	TGTGCCAGCAGTTTCGACCCGGTCGGTAATTCACCCCTCCACTTT	CASSFDPVGNSPLHF
TRBD1	TRBV5-1	-	TRBJ1-1	TGCGCCAGCAGCAGCACAGGGGGTGGTTCTGAAGCTTTCTTT	CASSSTGGGSEAFF
-	TRBV5-4	-	TRBJ1-2	TGTGCCAGCAGCCCTGGCCAGGACCGTGGCTACACCTTC	CASSPGQDRGYTF
-	TRBV29-1	-	TRBJ1-2	TGCAGCGTTGCCGCTCTATTCTATGGCTACACCTTC	CSVAALFYGYTF
TRBD2	TRBV18	-	TRBJ2-1	TGTGCCAGCTCACCAGTAGTAGCGGGAGGGCCGAACAATGAGCAGTTCTTC	CASSPVVAGGPNNEQFF
-	TRBV7-6	-	TRBJ1-2	TGTGCCAGCTCTAAGGGGTATGGCTACACCTTC	CASSKGYGYTF
-	TRBV5-8	-	TRBJ1-4	TGTGCCAGCAGTTCAATGCGGGAGGGAACTAATGAAAAACTGTTTTTT	CASSSMREGTNEKLFF